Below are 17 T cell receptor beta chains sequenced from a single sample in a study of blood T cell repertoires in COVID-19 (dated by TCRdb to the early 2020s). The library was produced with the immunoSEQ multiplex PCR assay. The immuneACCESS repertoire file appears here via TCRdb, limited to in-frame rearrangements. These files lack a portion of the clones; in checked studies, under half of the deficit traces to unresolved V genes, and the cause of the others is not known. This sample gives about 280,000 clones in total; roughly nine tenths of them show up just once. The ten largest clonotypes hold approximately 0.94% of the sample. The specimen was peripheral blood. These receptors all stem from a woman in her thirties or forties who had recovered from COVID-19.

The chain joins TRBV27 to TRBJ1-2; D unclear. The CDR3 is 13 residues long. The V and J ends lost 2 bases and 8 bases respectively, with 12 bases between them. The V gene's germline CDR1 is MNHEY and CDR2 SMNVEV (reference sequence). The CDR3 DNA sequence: TGTGCCAGCAGTTTAATGGAGGGCGCGGGCTACACCTTC. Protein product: CASSLMEGAGYTF.

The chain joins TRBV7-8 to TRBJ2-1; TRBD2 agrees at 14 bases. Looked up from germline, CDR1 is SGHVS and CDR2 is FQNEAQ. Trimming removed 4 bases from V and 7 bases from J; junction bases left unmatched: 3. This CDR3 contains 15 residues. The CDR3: CASSSGLAGGNEQFF. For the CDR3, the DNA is TGTGCCAGCAGCTCTGGACTAGCGGGAGGAAATGAGCAGTTCTTC. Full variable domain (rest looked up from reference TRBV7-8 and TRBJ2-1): GAGVSQSPRYKVAKRGQDVALRCDPISGHVSLFWYQQALGQGPEFLTYFQNEAQLDKSGLPSDRFFAERPEGSVSTLKIQRTQQEDSAVYLCASSSGLAGGNEQFFGPGTRLTVL.

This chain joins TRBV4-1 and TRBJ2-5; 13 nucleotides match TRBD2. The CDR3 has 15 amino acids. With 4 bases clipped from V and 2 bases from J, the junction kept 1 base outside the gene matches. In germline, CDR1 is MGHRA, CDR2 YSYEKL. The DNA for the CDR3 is TGCGCCAGCAGCCCACTAGCGGGAGGGCAAGAGACCCAGTACTTC. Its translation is CASSPLAGGQETQYF.

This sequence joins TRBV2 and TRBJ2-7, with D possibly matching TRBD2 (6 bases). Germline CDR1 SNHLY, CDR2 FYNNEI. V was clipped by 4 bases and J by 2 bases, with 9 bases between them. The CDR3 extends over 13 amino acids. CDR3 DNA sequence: TGTGCCAGCAGTGTGGAGGGTCCCTACGAGCAGTACTTC. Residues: CASSVEGPYEQYF.

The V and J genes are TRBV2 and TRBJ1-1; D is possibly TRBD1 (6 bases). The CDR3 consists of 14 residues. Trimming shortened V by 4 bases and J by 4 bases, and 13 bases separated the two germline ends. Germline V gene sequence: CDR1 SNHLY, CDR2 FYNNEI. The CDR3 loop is CASSGGRWGTEAFF. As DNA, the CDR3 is TGTGCCAGCAGTGGGGGGCGATGGGGCACTGAAGCTTTCTTT.

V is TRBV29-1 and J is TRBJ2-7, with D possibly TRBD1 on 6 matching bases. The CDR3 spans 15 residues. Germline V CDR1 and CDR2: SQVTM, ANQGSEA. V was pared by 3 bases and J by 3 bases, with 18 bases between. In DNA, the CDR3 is TGCAGCGTTGAGGGGGTCGGGACAAGACTCTACGAGCAGTACTTC. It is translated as CSVEGVGTRLYEQYF.

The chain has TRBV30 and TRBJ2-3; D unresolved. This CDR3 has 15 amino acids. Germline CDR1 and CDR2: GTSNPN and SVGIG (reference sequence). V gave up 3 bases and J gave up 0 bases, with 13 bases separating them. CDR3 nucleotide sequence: TGTGCCTGGAGGGCAATCCGCCAAAGCACAGATACGCAGTATTTT. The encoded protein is CAWRAIRQSTDTQYF.

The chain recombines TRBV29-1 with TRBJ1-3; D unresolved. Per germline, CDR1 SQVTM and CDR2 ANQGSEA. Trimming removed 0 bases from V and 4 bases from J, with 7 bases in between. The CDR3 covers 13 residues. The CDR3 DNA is TGCAGCGTTGAAGACAGTACCGGAAACACCATATATTTT. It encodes CSVEDSTGNTIYF.

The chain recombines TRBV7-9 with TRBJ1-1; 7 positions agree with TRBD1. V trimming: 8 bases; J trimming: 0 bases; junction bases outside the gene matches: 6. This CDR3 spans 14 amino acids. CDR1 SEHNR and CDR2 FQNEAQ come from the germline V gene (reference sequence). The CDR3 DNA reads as TGTGCCAGCCTAAGGGACAGATTGAACACTGAAGCTTTCTTT. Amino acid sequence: CASLRDRLNTEAFF.

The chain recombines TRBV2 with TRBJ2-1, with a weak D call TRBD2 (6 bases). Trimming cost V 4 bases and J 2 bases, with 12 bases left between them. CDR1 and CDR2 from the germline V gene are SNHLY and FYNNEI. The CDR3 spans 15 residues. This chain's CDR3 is CASSGFSGAYNEQFF. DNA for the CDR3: TGTGCCAGCAGTGGGTTTAGCGGAGCCTACAATGAGCAGTTCTTC.

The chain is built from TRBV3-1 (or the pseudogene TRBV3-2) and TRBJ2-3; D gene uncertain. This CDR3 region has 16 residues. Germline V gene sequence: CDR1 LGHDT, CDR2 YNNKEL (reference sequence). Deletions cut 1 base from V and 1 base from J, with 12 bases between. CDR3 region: CASSQGLVEGTDTQYF. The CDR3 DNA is TGTGCCAGCAGCCAAGGTTTGGTAGAAGGCACAGATACGCAGTATTTT.

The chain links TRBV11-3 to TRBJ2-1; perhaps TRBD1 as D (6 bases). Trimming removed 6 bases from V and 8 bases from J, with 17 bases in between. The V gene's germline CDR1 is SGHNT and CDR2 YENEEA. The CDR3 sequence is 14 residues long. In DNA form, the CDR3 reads TGTGCCAGCAGACAGGGAGTGCTGGGGGATGAGCAGTTCTTC. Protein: CASRQGVLGDEQFF.

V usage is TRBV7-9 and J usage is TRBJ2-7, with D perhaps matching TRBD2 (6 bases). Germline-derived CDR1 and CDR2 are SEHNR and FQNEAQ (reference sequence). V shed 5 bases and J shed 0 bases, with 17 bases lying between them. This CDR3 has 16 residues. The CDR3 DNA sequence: TGTGCCAGCAGCCCCTCTTTTGGGGAGGACTCCTACGAGCAGTACTTC. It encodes CASSPSFGEDSYEQYF. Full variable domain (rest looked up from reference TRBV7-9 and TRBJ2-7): DTGVSQNPRHKITKRGQNVTFRCDPISEHNRLYWYRQTLGQGPEFLTYFQNEAQLEKSRLLSDRFSAERPKGSFSTLEIQRTEQGDSAMYLCASSPSFGEDSYEQYFGPGTRLTVT.

CDR3 region: CASSPNRVNTEAFF. CDR3 DNA sequence: TGTGCCAGCAGCCCGAACAGGGTGAACACTGAAGCTTTCTTT. V usage is TRBV5-8 and J usage is TRBJ1-1, with a tentative D call TRBD1 (6 bases). The length of the CDR3 is 14 residues. V gave up 4 bases and J gave up 0 bases, with 10 bases separating them. The germline V gene has CDR1 SGHTS and CDR2 YDEGEE. Filled out from reference TRBV5-8 and TRBJ1-1, the complete variable domain reads EAGVTQSPTHLIKTRGQQATLRCSPISGHTSVYWYQQALGLGLQFLLWYDEGEERNRGNFPPRFSGRQFPNYSSELNVNALELEDSALYLCASSPNRVNTEAFFGQGTRLTVV.

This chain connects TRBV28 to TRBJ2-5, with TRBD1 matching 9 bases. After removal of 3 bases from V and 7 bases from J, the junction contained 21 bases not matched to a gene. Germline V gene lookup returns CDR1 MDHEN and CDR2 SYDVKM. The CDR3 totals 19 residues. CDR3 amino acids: CASSFFALQGAIRTGTQYF. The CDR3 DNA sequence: TGTGCCAGCAGTTTTTTCGCTTTACAGGGGGCGATTAGGACGGGGACCCAGTACTTC. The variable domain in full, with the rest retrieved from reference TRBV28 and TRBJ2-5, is DVKVTQSSRYLVKRTGEKVFLECVQDMDHENMFWYRQDPGLGLRLIYFSYDVKMKEKGDIPEGYSVSREKKERFSLILESASTNQTSMYLCASSFFALQGAIRTGTQYFGPGTRLLVL.

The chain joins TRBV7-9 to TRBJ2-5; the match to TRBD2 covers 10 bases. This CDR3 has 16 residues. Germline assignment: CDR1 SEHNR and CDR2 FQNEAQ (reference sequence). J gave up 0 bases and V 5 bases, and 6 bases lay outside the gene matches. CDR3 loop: CASSTRTSGYQETQYF. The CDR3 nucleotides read TGTGCCAGCAGCACGAGGACTAGCGGATACCAAGAGACCCAGTACTTC.

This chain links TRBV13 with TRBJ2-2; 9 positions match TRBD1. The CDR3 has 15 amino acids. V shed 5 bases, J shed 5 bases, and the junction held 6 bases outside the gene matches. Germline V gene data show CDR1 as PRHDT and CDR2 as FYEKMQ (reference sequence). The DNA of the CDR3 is TGTGCCAGCAGCCGGGACAGGGTATCGACCGGGGAGCTGTTTTTT. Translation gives CASSRDRVSTGELFF.